The 10 T cell receptor beta chains reported below all come from one sample, sequenced in a study of OX40 agonist ivuxolimab in advanced cancers. Library generation was performed with the immunoSEQ multiplex PCR assay. The source is immuneACCESS, and TCRdb retained only in-frame sequences with V and J called. Part of the clones is not carried over; for the studies checked, unresolved V genes explain less than half of this, and the remainder is unexplained. Here the sample has under 40,000 clones; more than 70% occur a single time. Under 10% of the sample lies in the top ten. The source material was CD4+ or CD8+ T cells sorted from blood, sampled in a trial of the OX40 agonist ivuxolimab. These receptors were obtained from an adult with an advanced solid tumor such as melanoma, head and neck, liver or kidney cancer.

The gene calls are TRBV5-1 and TRBJ2-2; TRBD1 aligns across 8 bases. Trimming took 0 bases from V and 5 from J; bases not matched to a gene: 0. Germline CDR1 is SGHRS and CDR2 is YFSETQ. The CDR3 loop spans 14 amino acids. In DNA form, the CDR3 reads TGCGCCAGCAGCTTGGGACAGGGGACCGGGGAGCTGTTTTTT. Translating gives CASSLGQGTGELFF. The full variable domain, rest sourced from reference TRBV5-1 and TRBJ2-2, is KAGVTQTPRYLIKTRGQQVTLSCSPISGHRSVSWYQQTPGQGLQFLFEYFSETQRNKGNFPGRFSGRQFSNSRSEMNVSTLELGDSALYLCASSLGQGTGELFFGEGSRLTVL.

This rearrangement joins TRBV19 to TRBJ1-5, with D possibly matching TRBD1 (5 bases). Germline V gene data show CDR1 as LNHDA and CDR2 as SQIVND (reference sequence). The CDR3 loop spans 15 amino acids. V lost 5 bases to trimming and J lost 7 bases, with 18 bases between them. CDR3 amino acids: CASSPTGAFSQPQHF. The CDR3 coding sequence is TGTGCCAGTAGTCCTACCGGGGCCTTCAGCCAGCCCCAGCATTTT.

V is TRBV6-1 and J is TRBJ1-1; 10 nucleotides align to TRBD1. Losses at the gene ends were 10 bases for V and 5 bases for J; bases not matched to a gene: 10. The germline V gene has CDR1 MNHNS and CDR2 SASEGT. This CDR3 is built from 14 residues. The CDR3 coding sequence is TGTGCCATCGGACAGGGGGAACGGGGGACTGAAGCTTTCTTT. It encodes CAIGQGERGTEAFF.

The chain has TRBV28 and TRBJ1-6; D is possibly TRBD1 (6 bases). Trimming took off 5 bases at V and 11 bases at J, with 16 bases between the two ends. There are 14 residues in the CDR3. Looked up from germline, CDR1 is MDHEN and CDR2 is SYDVKM. CDR3 region: CASSLPNRVTPLHF. The CDR3 region has the DNA TGTGCCAGCAGTCTACCCAACAGGGTAACACCCCTCCACTTT.

The chain joins TRBV7-2 to TRBJ1-1, with D perhaps TRBD1 (5 bases). Germline V gene sequence: CDR1 SGHTA, CDR2 FQGNSA. Trimming stripped 3 bases from V and 3 bases from J, with 11 bases between. This CDR3 comprises 14 residues. The CDR3 nucleotides are TGTGCCAGCAGCTTCTCGGGGGTTGACACTGAAGCTTTCTTT. Its translation: CASSFSGVDTEAFF.

This clone was seen more than once but under ten times. V usage is TRBV5-1 and J usage is TRBJ2-2; tentatively, D is TRBD1 (5 bases). Between the trimmed V and J ends, which lost 4 bases and 5 bases, there was a span of 18 bases. Germline V CDR1 and CDR2: SGHRS, YFSETQ. The CDR3 runs to 16 residues. DNA of the CDR3: TGCGCCAGCAGCCCCACGAGGACACCCGGAACCGGGGAGCTGTTTTTT. It translates to CASSPTRTPGTGELFF.

The chain couples TRBV18 to TRBJ1-1, with unresolved D. CDR1 KGHSH and CDR2 LQKENI come from the germline V gene. V shed 2 bases and J shed 2 bases, with 9 bases lying between them. CDR3 length equals 14 residues. CDR3 in amino acids: CASSPGLTNTEAFF. The CDR3 DNA follows: TGTGCCAGCTCACCAGGGTTAACCAACACTGAAGCTTTCTTT.

This clone was detected only once. This same CDR3 is encoded by further DNA sequences in the sample. The chain uses TRBV11-3 and TRBJ2-7, with no clear D. The CDR3 runs 13 residues. V dropped 2 bases and J dropped 3 bases, with 8 bases sitting between them. The germline gives CDR1 SGHNT, CDR2 YENEEA. CDR3 sequence: CASSLRPGYEQYF. CDR3 coding DNA: TGTGCCAGCAGCTTAAGGCCAGGCTACGAGCAGTACTTC.

V is TRBV10-3 and J is TRBJ2-2; TRBD1 matches 8 bases. CDR3 size: 17 residues. Per germline, CDR1 ENHRY and CDR2 SYGVKD. J lost 0 bases, V lost 6 bases, and 9 bases had no gene match. The CDR3 sequence: CAISTLGTGANTGELFF. CDR3 in DNA: TGTGCCATCAGCACACTAGGGACAGGCGCGAACACCGGGGAGCTGTTTTTT.

The chain is built from TRBV5-1 and TRBJ2-3; 9 nucleotides agree with TRBD1. Germline assignment: CDR1 SGHRS and CDR2 YFSETQ. This CDR3 has 14 residues. Trimming removed 4 bases from V and 6 bases from J; junction bases left unmatched: 6. The CDR3 DNA follows: TGCGCCAGCAGCCCCGGACAGGGGAGGGATACGCAGTATTTT. Its protein is CASSPGQGRDTQYF.